This T cell receptor (beta chain) came from a study of Ad26.COV2.S vaccination and SARS-CoV-2 variants (dated by TCRdb to the early 2020s). In the study overall: Vaccine-arm donors came from COV1001, a multicentre, randomized, double-blind, placebo-controlled phase I-IIa trial of Ad26.COV2.S in healthy adults. Ad26.COV2.S was administered intramuscularly at 5 x 10^10 or 1 x 10^11 viral particles, either as a single shot or as two shots given 56 days apart. The specificity and breadth of SARS-CoV-2-reactive T cell receptors after Ad26.COV2.S vaccination were assessed by TCRbeta repertoire sequencing. The TCR-sequenced set comprised approximately 32 samples: approximately 19 Ad26.COV2.S vaccine recipients, 5 placebo recipients and 8 SARS-CoV-2 convalescent individuals. Trial participants were randomized into five groups of five, in which low-dose or high-dose Ad26.COV2.S was given once or twice, or placebo was given on both occasions. Throughout the experiments and outcome assessment, investigators stayed blinded to trial group allocation. General study outcomes and caveats: The study was not powered for comparison of responses between vaccine doses or regimens. After vaccination, spike-specific CD8+ and CD4+ T cell responses were reported to show substantial breadth. Compared with placebo recipients, Ad26.COV2.S recipients showed higher spike-specific TCR breadth (P = 0.0014). The authors noted that total T cell responses may have been underestimated by the TCR breadth and depth analyses. Non-spike TCR breadth was comparable between vaccine and placebo recipients, consistent with the vaccine containing only spike.

Taken with the paper, the label for treatment or condition translates to: about 20 received Ad26.COV2.S at low or high dose, single or two shots; 5 received placebo; per-sample allocation not given. For vaccine and placebo recipients, repertoires were sequenced using samples collected on day 63 after the first injection. In Cohort 1b, about two dozen adults aged 18-55 years were enrolled at a single site in Boston, USA, between 29 July and 7 August 2020. Ad26.COV2.S consisted of a replication-incompetent adenovirus type 26 vector by which a prefusion-stabilized SARS-CoV-2 spike protein from the original Wuhan strain was expressed. TCRbeta CDR3 regions were sequenced with the immunoSEQ Assay. After extraction, genomic DNA underwent amplification by bias-controlled multiplex PCR, followed by high-throughput sequencing. The authors' pipeline ran thus. To quantify the absolute abundance of each unique TCRbeta CDR3 region, sequences were collapsed and filtered. T cell fraction was estimated by normalizing TCRbeta template counts to usable DNA, with usable DNA measured through amplification of reference genes found in all nucleated cells. Repertoire TCRs were annotated as SARS-CoV-2-specific when V gene, CDR3 amino acid sequence and J gene were exactly matched to a known reactive TCR set. The reference SARS-CoV-2 TCR set came from MIRA and was filtered for enrichment in COVID-19-positive ImmuneCODE repertoires, removing public or cross-reactive TCRs. Using the MIRA antigens, annotated TCRs were further analysed by specific ORF or by position within an ORF. Breadth was defined as annotated unique rearrangements over total unique productive rearrangements; depth was the summed frequency of those rearrangements. Group comparisons of TCR breadth used two-sided Wilcoxon rank-sum tests. Here the immuneACCESS table is served through TCRdb, limited to in-frame sequences with V and J called. Missing clones are a known gap in these copies; in checked studies unresolved V genes cover under half, and the rest lacks a known reason. That table supplies the V and J calls and clone size; D and trimming were determined from the DNA. The table for this sample lists fewer than 400,000 clones; approximately 86% of them were counted only once. The top ten clonotypes cover 2% to 2.5% of the sample.

As to this clone: Its antigen remains unidentified. There are no base qualities to consult, and no much larger clone falls within one base.

CDR1 is given as MNHNY and CDR2 as SVGAGI, both from the germline V gene (reference sequence). The germline V end is reduced by 6 bases and the J end by 6 bases; junction bases left unmatched: 13. Including cysteine and phenylalanine, the CDR3 has 16 amino acids. Solely the CDR3 DNA is kept, with 48 bases framed from the first base. The chain employs TRBV6-6 and TRBJ2-3, with 9 bases matching TRBD1. The sample consisted of peripheral blood, taken in a trial of Ad26.COV2.S vaccine versus placebo. This TCR was recovered from a person between 18 and 65 years old who received the Ad26.COV2.S COVID-19 vaccine or a placebo. The CDR3 protein: CASRAIGTGKGDTQYF. The DNA sequence is given as TGTGCCAGCAGAGCAATCGGGACAGGGAAGGGCGATACGCAGTATTTT.